This is a list of T cell receptor beta chains from one sample in a study of OX40 agonist ivuxolimab in advanced cancers. TCRdb keeps only in-frame clones here, not all; method: immunoSEQ multiplex PCR. The sample lists more than 10,000 clones, roughly 78% occurring once. The sequencing here drew on CD4+ or CD8+ T cells sorted from blood, taken in a trial of the OX40 agonist ivuxolimab. The receptor source for this set is an adult with an advanced solid tumor such as melanoma, head and neck, liver or kidney cancer. Both conserved end residues are part of each CDR3. A D gene is named only where the DNA matches it firmly. Clone sizes are given selectively: once, few, many, or a class where the clone is expanded.

D,V,size,J,CDR3,DNA
-,TRBV10-1,-,TRBJ2-1,CASSDGGFSYNEQFF,TGCGCCAGCAGTGACGGAGGATTCTCCTACAATGAGCAGTTCTTC
-,TRBV7-9,-,TRBJ1-2,CASSLDPSRGYTF,TGTGCCAGCAGCTTAGACCCTAGCCGCGGCTACACCTTC
-,TRBV27,-,TRBJ2-7,CASSLTSSTEKDEQYF,TGTGCCAGCAGCCTTACAAGTTCCACCGAGAAAGACGAGCAGTACTTC
TRBD2,TRBV2,-,TRBJ2-1,CASSALAEGYNEQFF,TGTGCCAGCAGTGCACTAGCGGAAGGCTACAATGAGCAGTTCTTC
-,TRBV2,-,TRBJ1-1,CAKQRAGLNTEAFF,TGTGCCAAGCAACGGGCAGGGCTTAACACTGAAGCTTTCTTT
TRBD1,TRBV27,-,TRBJ2-7,CASSYATGGFYEQYF,TGTGCCAGCAGTTATGCGACAGGGGGCTTCTACGAGCAGTACTTC
-,TRBV6-5,few,TRBJ1-1,CASSYGFGNTEAFF,TGTGCCAGCAGTTACGGGTTTGGGAACACTGAAGCTTTCTTT
-,TRBV5-8,-,TRBJ1-5,CASSLAITTANQPQHF,TGTGCCAGCAGCTTGGCCATAACGACAGCTAATCAGCCCCAGCATTTT
-,TRBV7-3,-,TRBJ2-3,CASSLTRGKGTDTQYF,TGTGCCAGCAGCTTAACGAGAGGGAAGGGCACAGATACGCAGTATTTT
TRBD1,TRBV2,few,TRBJ1-6,CASTYRDRGGSPLHF,TGTGCCAGCACGTACCGGGACAGGGGAGGGTCACCCCTCCACTTT